This is a list of T cell receptor beta chains from one sample in a study of shared clonotypes between healthy human individuals. TCRdb's copy holds only in-frame clones and misses some; the assay was immunoSEQ multiplex PCR. This sample has more than 1.2 million clones, with just under 99% found just once. Input material: naive CD4+ T cells sorted from blood. These receptors were obtained from a young man in good health. The CDR3 runs from the conserved cysteine through the conserved F or W.

length: 15
J: TRBJ2-7
V: TRBV2
CDR3: CASRFGFAASYEQYF

length: 15
J: TRBJ2-3
V: TRBV7-2
CDR3: CASSLDGLHTDTQYF

length: 11
J: TRBJ2-1
V: TRBV6-5
CDR3: CATTRPGEQFF

length: 16
J: TRBJ1-2
V: TRBV27
CDR3: CASSPRQGAMGYGYTF

length: 14
J: TRBJ1-4
V: TRBV5-1
CDR3: CASSFGTGDEKLFF

length: 16
J: TRBJ1-5
V: TRBV28
CDR3: CASSLSGDLNNQPQHF

length: 13
J: TRBJ2-7
V: TRBV15
CDR3: CATSTRGGYEQYF

length: 13
J: TRBJ2-7
V: TRBV6-5
CDR3: CASSGSSVGEQYF

length: 15
J: TRBJ1-1
V: TRBV5-4
CDR3: CASSKTGQGNTEAFF

length: 14
J: TRBJ2-1
V: TRBV2
CDR3: CASSERREGNEQFF

length: 14
J: TRBJ2-7
V: TRBV19
CDR3: CARWRGVYFYEQYF

length: 15
J: TRBJ2-1
V: TRBV10-3
CDR3: CAISDGQGAYNEQFF

length: 16
J: TRBJ2-2
V: TRBV11-2
CDR3: CASSLEGFRYTGELFF

length: 12
J: TRBJ2-5
V: TRBV7-2
CDR3: CASSSRVETQYF

length: 11
J: TRBJ2-1
V: TRBV28
CDR3: CASSLGNEQFF

length: 17
J: TRBJ2-5
V: TRBV19
CDR3: CASTRGEVFGSQETQYF

length: 13
J: TRBJ1-2
V: TRBV7-9
CDR3: CASSPAADYGYTF

length: 15
J: TRBJ2-3
V: TRBV28
CDR3: CASSPWREGTDTQYF